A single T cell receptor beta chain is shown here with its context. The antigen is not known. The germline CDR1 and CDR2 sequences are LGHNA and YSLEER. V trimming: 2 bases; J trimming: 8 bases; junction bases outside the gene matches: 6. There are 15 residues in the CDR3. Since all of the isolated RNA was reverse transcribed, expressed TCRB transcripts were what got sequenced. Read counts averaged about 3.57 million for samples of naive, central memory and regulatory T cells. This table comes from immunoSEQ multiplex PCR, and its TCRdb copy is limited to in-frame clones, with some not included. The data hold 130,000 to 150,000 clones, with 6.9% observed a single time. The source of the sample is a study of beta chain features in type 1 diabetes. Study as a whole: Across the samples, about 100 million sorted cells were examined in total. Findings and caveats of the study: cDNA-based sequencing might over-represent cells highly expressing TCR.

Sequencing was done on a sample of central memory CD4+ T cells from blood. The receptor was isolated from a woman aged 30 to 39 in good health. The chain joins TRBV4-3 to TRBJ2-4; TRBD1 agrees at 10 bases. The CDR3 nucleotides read TGCGCCAGCAGCCAATCGGGACAGGGGTTGCACATTCAGTACTTC. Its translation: CASSQSGQGLHIQYF.